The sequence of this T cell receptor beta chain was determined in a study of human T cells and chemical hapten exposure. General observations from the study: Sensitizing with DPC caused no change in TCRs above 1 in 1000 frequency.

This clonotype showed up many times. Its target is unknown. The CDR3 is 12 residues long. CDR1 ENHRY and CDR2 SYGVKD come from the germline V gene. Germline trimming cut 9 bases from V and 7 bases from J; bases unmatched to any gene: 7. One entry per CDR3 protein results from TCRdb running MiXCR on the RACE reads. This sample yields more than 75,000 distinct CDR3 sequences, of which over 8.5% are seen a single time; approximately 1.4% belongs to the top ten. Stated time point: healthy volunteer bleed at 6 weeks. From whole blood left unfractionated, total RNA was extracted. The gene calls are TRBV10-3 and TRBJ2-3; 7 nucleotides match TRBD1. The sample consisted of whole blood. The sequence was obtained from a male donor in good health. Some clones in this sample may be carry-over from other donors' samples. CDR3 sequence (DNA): TGTGCCATTCGAGGACAGGCCAATACGCAGTATTTT. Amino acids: CAIRGQANTQYF.